Listed here is a single T cell receptor (beta chain). As yet, its antigen is unknown. Per the germline V gene, CDR1 is ENHRY and CDR2 is SYGVKD. CDR3 length equals 15 residues. Germline trimming cut 6 bases from V and 2 bases from J; bases unmatched to any gene: 9. Every donor gave approximately 10 milliliters of peripheral blood. This specimen comes from a study of blood T cells in healthy people across ages. Study context: Template switching caught about one barcoded beta molecule for each two T cells. The study's findings and limits: Expanded clonotype shifts may have been confounded, as the donors had an unknown CMV status.

A second PCR, run for about 7 to 11 cycles, used a sample-barcoded 5' primer plus a J-beta primer mix. Researchers report that a template-switch adaptor with 12 random nucleotides tagged each cDNA molecule. TCRdb reprocessed the 5' RACE reads via MiXCR and lists one record per CDR3 protein. This table has more than 1,000,000 distinct CDR3 sequences, roughly a quarter appearing once. The data were also submitted as part of a second study, on T cells of mothers and their children.

Source material: blood. The receptor was isolated from a girl aged 2-10 years in good health. V is TRBV10-3 and J is TRBJ2-7, with 8 bases that match TRBD1. CDR3 protein: CAIRPQGASTYEQYF. Written as DNA, the CDR3 is TGTGCCATCAGACCTCAGGGGGCTTCTACCTACGAGCAGTACTTC.